This is a list of T cell receptor beta chains from one sample in a study of blood T cell repertoires in COVID-19. Method: immunoSEQ multiplex PCR; TCRdb's copy keeps in-frame clones and lacks some. The sample gives about 49,000 clones, approximately 86% of which show up once; around 5% is in the top ten. Sequencing was done on a sample of peripheral blood. The receptor source for this set is a man aged 35-49 years with active COVID-19. The CDR3 runs from the conserved cysteine through the conserved F or W. A D gene is named only where the DNA matches it firmly. Size tells how often a clone was seen (once, few, many) or the class of an expanded clone, and some rows leave it out.

DNA	CDR3	V	J	length	size	D
TGTGACTCCAAACTAGCGGAATACAATGAGCAGTTCTTC	CDSKLAEYNEQFF	TRBV19	TRBJ2-1	13	-	TRBD2
TGTGCCAGCCACAGGGGGCGGGGATTAATGAACACTGAAGCTTTCTTT	CASHRGRGLMNTEAFF	TRBV19	TRBJ1-1	16	-	TRBD1
TGTGCCACCGATGGACAGGGGGCGAACGGCTACACCTTC	CATDGQGANGYTF	TRBV7-9	TRBJ1-2	13	once	TRBD1
TGTGCCAGCAGCTTCGGTTGGGGCGGCGAGCAGTACTTC	CASSFGWGGEQYF	TRBV5-5	TRBJ2-7	13	-	-
TGTGCCAGCAGCGGCAGAGGGTGGACCCACTATGGCTACACCTTC	CASSGRGWTHYGYTF	TRBV28	TRBJ1-2	15	-	-
TGTGCCAGCAGAGCACAGGGGGAAGATACGCAGTATTTT	CASRAQGEDTQYF	TRBV3-1/TRBV3-2	TRBJ2-3	13	-	TRBD1
TGCGCCAGCAGCCCCGGCGGGGGTGAGAGCACTGAAGCTTTCTTT	CASSPGGGESTEAFF	TRBV5-1	TRBJ1-1	15	-	-
TGTGCCAGCAGCTTAACGGGACAGACTAATAATTCACCCCTCCACTTT	CASSLTGQTNNSPLHF	TRBV7-3	TRBJ1-6	16	-	TRBD1
TGTGCCAGCGCTTTGTTCCGAGGGACAGGGGGCGGCTACACCTTC	CASALFRGTGGGYTF	TRBV27	TRBJ1-2	15	-	TRBD1
TGTGCCACCAGCACCCAGGGTTCCACAAACACTGAAGTTTTCTTT	CATSTQGSTNTEVFF	TRBV15	TRBJ1-1	15	-	-
TGTGCCAGCAGTTTCCGGGGCAGGGGGTACGAGCAGTACTTC	CASSFRGRGYEQYF	TRBV27	TRBJ2-7	14	-	TRBD1
TGTGCCAGCAGCTTAGGGCTTTACGGGACTAGCGGAGGATCCTACAATGAGCAGTTCTTC	CASSLGLYGTSGGSYNEQFF	TRBV7-8	TRBJ2-1	20	once	TRBD2
TGTGCCAGCAGTTTTACTAGCTACGAGCAGTACTTC	CASSFTSYEQYF	TRBV28	TRBJ2-7	12	-	-
TGCGCCAGCAGCTACGACACGAACACCGGGGAGCTGTTTTTT	CASSYDTNTGELFF	TRBV5-1	TRBJ2-2	14	-	-
TGTGCCAGCAGCGCCTCTAGCGGGAGAGGCACCGGGGAGCTGTTTTTT	CASSASSGRGTGELFF	TRBV9	TRBJ2-2	16	-	TRBD2
TGTGCCAGCAGTTCCATCCAGGGGGTCAAAAATGAGCAGTTCTTC	CASSSIQGVKNEQFF	TRBV28	TRBJ2-1	15	-	TRBD1
TGTGCCATCAACCTCCAACAGGGGGCGCTGGGGACCGGGGAGCTGTTTTTT	CAINLQQGALGTGELFF	TRBV10-3	TRBJ2-2	17	-	TRBD1
TGTGCCATCAGTGAGTCCCACAGCTCCTACGAGCAGTACTTC	CAISESHSSYEQYF	TRBV10-3	TRBJ2-7	14	-	-
TGTGCCAGCAGCTTCTGGAACAGGGGGACGCTATTCAAGTACTTC	CASSFWNRGTLFKYF	TRBV11-2	TRBJ2-4	15	-	TRBD1
TGCAGCGGCCGGACAGGGGCCGATTCACCCCTCCACTTT	CSGRTGADSPLHF	TRBV29-1	TRBJ1-6	13	-	TRBD1
TGTGCCAGCAGTTTAAGGGGAAGGGGGACGGGCTACACCTTC	CASSLRGRGTGYTF	TRBV28	TRBJ1-2	14	-	-
TGTGCCAGCAAGGGACAGGGGGCCCGAGTCGCTGAAGCTTTCTTT	CASKGQGARVAEAFF	TRBV7-3	TRBJ1-1	15	-	TRBD1
TGCGCCAGCAGTGAGGTTGGTCCTCGGGATACGCAGTATTTT	CASSEVGPRDTQYF	TRBV10-2	TRBJ2-3	14	-	-
TGTGCCAGCAGTTTAGGAGGTTTAAGCAATCAGCCCCAGCATTTT	CASSLGGLSNQPQHF	TRBV28	TRBJ1-5	15	-	-
TGTGCCAGCAGACGGAGCTATAATTCACCCCTCCACTTT	CASRRSYNSPLHF	TRBV6-5	TRBJ1-6	13	-	-
TGCGCCAGCAGGGAGGTTGATACGCAGTATTTT	CASREVDTQYF	TRBV5-1	TRBJ2-3	11	-	-
TGTGCCAGCAGTGAATTACCGTCGGGTGTAAATTCAAATGAGCAGTTCTTC	CASSELPSGVNSNEQFF	TRBV6-1	TRBJ2-1	17	-	-
TGTGCCAGCAGCCGGACCTTGACAGGACTGGTTGAAGCTTTCTTT	CASSRTLTGLVEAFF	TRBV5-6	TRBJ1-1	15	-	-
TGTGCCAGCAGCAGAATCGGAGAAGGTACGCAGTATTTT	CASSRIGEGTQYF	TRBV12-3/TRBV12-4	TRBJ2-3	13	-	-
TGTGCCACCCAACTAGCGGGAGATTACCATACGCAGTATTTT	CATQLAGDYHTQYF	TRBV15	TRBJ2-3	14	-	TRBD2
TGTGCCAGCAGCTTCGTAGCGGGAGGAGCCTACACCGGGGAGCTGTTTTTT	CASSFVAGGAYTGELFF	TRBV7-8	TRBJ2-2	17	once	TRBD2
TGTGCCAGCTCACCACCGGGGAGATACAATGAGCAGTTCTTC	CASSPPGRYNEQFF	TRBV18	TRBJ2-1	14	-	-
TGTGCCAGCAGACTAGTCTCCAGCGGGAGAAGGCGAGAGACCCAGTACTTC	CASRLVSSGRRRETQYF	TRBV3-1/TRBV3-2	TRBJ2-5	17	-	TRBD2
TGTGCCAGCACCCGGACAGGGTGGCCCACCGGGGAGCTGTTTTTT	CASTRTGWPTGELFF	TRBV2	TRBJ2-2	15	-	TRBD1
TGCGCCAGCACTGACTCTAGCGGCCAAGAGACCCAGTACTTC	CASTDSSGQETQYF	TRBV5-1	TRBJ2-5	14	-	TRBD2
TGTGCCAGCAGGGAGAGGGCGTTTCATGAGCAGTTCTTC	CASRERAFHEQFF	TRBV12-3/TRBV12-4	TRBJ2-1	13	-	-
TGTGCCAGCAGTTACGGGACAGACCCCCCGGGCGAGCAGTACTTC	CASSYGTDPPGEQYF	TRBV6-5	TRBJ2-7	15	-	TRBD1
TGTGCCGCATCCCGGGGACTAGCGGGAGATACGCAGTATTTT	CAASRGLAGDTQYF	TRBV27	TRBJ2-3	14	-	TRBD2
TGTGCCAGCAGCTTAGGCCTAGCGGGAGCGAATGAGCAGTTCTTC	CASSLGLAGANEQFF	TRBV11-2	TRBJ2-1	15	-	TRBD2
TGTGCCAGCAGTCGATCTAGGGGGTCCGACAAGTACTTC	CASSRSRGSDKYF	TRBV28	TRBJ2-7	13	-	-
TGTGCCAGCAGCTTAGGGTTTGAGGACACTGAAGCTTTCTTT	CASSLGFEDTEAFF	TRBV27	TRBJ1-1	14	-	-
TGTGCCAGCAGTGTTTGGACAGGGGGCGCGAACACTGAAGCTTTCTTT	CASSVWTGGANTEAFF	TRBV25-1	TRBJ1-1	16	-	TRBD1
TGTGCCAGCAGCCCAAAGGACAGGGGGCAGGTGTCTGAAGCTTTCTTT	CASSPKDRGQVSEAFF	TRBV5-4	TRBJ1-1	16	-	TRBD1
TGTGCCATCAGGAACTTCTCTGGAAACACCATATATTTT	CAIRNFSGNTIYF	TRBV10-3	TRBJ1-3	13	-	-